A selection of T cell receptor beta chains follows, all from one sample in a study of blood T cell repertoires in COVID-19. Sequencing was performed with immunoSEQ multiplex PCR; in TCRdb, only in-frame clones are kept and a portion is missing. The table shows about 25,000 clones, with approximately 81% occurring only once. Sequenced: peripheral blood. The receptors derive from a middle-aged man with active or convalescent COVID-19. CDR3s leave out the opening cysteine and the closing phenylalanine or tryptophan. Fields, in order: J gene, D gene, V gene, CDR3 protein. The D gene is left open where the match is weak.

j_gene: TRBJ2-1
d_gene: -
v_gene: TRBV10-1
CDR3aa: ASSDPGYGEQF

j_gene: TRBJ2-3
d_gene: -
v_gene: TRBV2
CDR3aa: ASRVQISTDTQY

j_gene: TRBJ2-7
d_gene: TRBD2
v_gene: TRBV30
CDR3aa: AWSLGTSGAPYEQY

j_gene: TRBJ2-5
d_gene: TRBD1
v_gene: TRBV11-2
CDR3aa: ASSWGTGGVETQY

j_gene: TRBJ2-5
d_gene: TRBD2
v_gene: TRBV27
CDR3aa: ASSSAGGWKTQY

j_gene: TRBJ2-7
d_gene: -
v_gene: TRBV29-1
CDR3aa: RPTSRVLY

j_gene: TRBJ1-2
d_gene: TRBD1
v_gene: TRBV6-2/TRBV6-3
CDR3aa: ASSYGSGQGNYGYT

j_gene: TRBJ2-7
d_gene: -
v_gene: TRBV7-8
CDR3aa: ASSLILQESSYEQY

j_gene: TRBJ2-2
d_gene: -
v_gene: TRBV5-4
CDR3aa: ASSLQGGGELF

j_gene: TRBJ2-1
d_gene: TRBD2
v_gene: TRBV6-2/TRBV6-3
CDR3aa: ASSLYFGTSGPSRGSSYNEQF

j_gene: TRBJ2-3
d_gene: TRBD1
v_gene: TRBV7-9
CDR3aa: ASRPRGSTDTQY

j_gene: TRBJ2-7
d_gene: -
v_gene: TRBV7-9
CDR3aa: ASRTPPYEQY

j_gene: TRBJ1-1
d_gene: -
v_gene: TRBV11-3
CDR3aa: ASSHGEVGEAF

j_gene: TRBJ2-3
d_gene: -
v_gene: TRBV2
CDR3aa: ASSVLAVGDTQY

j_gene: TRBJ2-7
d_gene: -
v_gene: TRBV3-1/TRBV3-2
CDR3aa: ASSLGDFYEQY

j_gene: TRBJ1-4
d_gene: -
v_gene: TRBV5-5
CDR3aa: ASSRTETNEKLF

j_gene: TRBJ2-3
d_gene: -
v_gene: TRBV7-6
CDR3aa: ASSLAHLDKTSTDTQY

j_gene: TRBJ1-5
d_gene: -
v_gene: TRBV12-2
CDR3aa: ASRLWQVPYSNQPQH

j_gene: TRBJ2-7
d_gene: -
v_gene: TRBV2
CDR3aa: ASRSLANSYEQY

j_gene: TRBJ2-5
d_gene: -
v_gene: TRBV5-4
CDR3aa: ASSLERRETQY

j_gene: TRBJ2-1
d_gene: -
v_gene: TRBV6-1
CDR3aa: ASSDEGLGGNEQF

j_gene: TRBJ2-5
d_gene: TRBD2
v_gene: TRBV10-1
CDR3aa: ASSNSGSNQETQY

j_gene: TRBJ2-7
d_gene: -
v_gene: TRBV18
CDR3aa: ASSPRKDSYEQY

j_gene: TRBJ2-1
d_gene: TRBD2
v_gene: TRBV5-6
CDR3aa: ASSGGLGGRF

j_gene: TRBJ2-1
d_gene: TRBD2
v_gene: TRBV27
CDR3aa: ASSFFVSGGYNEQF

j_gene: TRBJ1-5
d_gene: -
v_gene: TRBV10-1
CDR3aa: ASSEWGRGASPQH

j_gene: TRBJ2-7
d_gene: -
v_gene: TRBV20-1
CDR3aa: SASSRIHEQY

j_gene: TRBJ2-7
d_gene: -
v_gene: TRBV7-9
CDR3aa: ASSLGDEQY

j_gene: TRBJ2-5
d_gene: TRBD2
v_gene: TRBV5-4
CDR3aa: ASSLLAGDGETQY

j_gene: TRBJ2-1
d_gene: -
v_gene: TRBV2
CDR3aa: ASSEDRDVSNEQF

j_gene: TRBJ2-7
d_gene: TRBD1
v_gene: TRBV2
CDR3aa: ARRQGGNYEQY

j_gene: TRBJ2-2
d_gene: -
v_gene: TRBV7-9
CDR3aa: ASSSLIIVVRNTGELF

j_gene: TRBJ2-2
d_gene: TRBD2
v_gene: TRBV18
CDR3aa: ASSSPWLAGAIPTSTGELF

j_gene: TRBJ1-2
d_gene: -
v_gene: TRBV4-1
CDR3aa: ASSPRDTFNYGYT

j_gene: TRBJ1-6
d_gene: -
v_gene: TRBV27
CDR3aa: ASSLRFFGGESSYNSPLH

j_gene: TRBJ1-2
d_gene: TRBD1
v_gene: TRBV4-1
CDR3aa: ASSLTGAGGYT

j_gene: TRBJ1-1
d_gene: TRBD1
v_gene: TRBV4-1
CDR3aa: ASSYRGLLPEAF

j_gene: TRBJ1-1
d_gene: TRBD1
v_gene: TRBV5-4
CDR3aa: ASSLRGQGSWGAF

j_gene: TRBJ2-3
d_gene: TRBD1
v_gene: TRBV3-1/TRBV3-2
CDR3aa: ASSDRATDTQY

j_gene: TRBJ2-5
d_gene: TRBD2
v_gene: TRBV11-2
CDR3aa: ASSPTLAGGGETQY

j_gene: TRBJ1-4
d_gene: -
v_gene: TRBV28
CDR3aa: ASSRGLGKLF

j_gene: TRBJ1-3
d_gene: -
v_gene: TRBV6-5
CDR3aa: ASSYGPWSGNTIY

j_gene: TRBJ2-5
d_gene: -
v_gene: TRBV11-2
CDR3aa: ASSPRLAETQY

j_gene: TRBJ2-7
d_gene: -
v_gene: TRBV18
CDR3aa: ASSPMGRDNEQY

j_gene: TRBJ2-7
d_gene: TRBD1
v_gene: TRBV5-4
CDR3aa: ASSSGQGRVEKQY

j_gene: TRBJ2-1
d_gene: TRBD1
v_gene: TRBV27
CDR3aa: ASTAGTGGYNEQF

j_gene: TRBJ1-1
d_gene: -
v_gene: TRBV27
CDR3aa: ASSGRRGVNTEAF

j_gene: TRBJ1-2
d_gene: -
v_gene: TRBV15
CDR3aa: ATSRNPSHYGYT

j_gene: TRBJ1-5
d_gene: -
v_gene: TRBV5-5
CDR3aa: ASSFFPQGQPQH

j_gene: TRBJ1-4
d_gene: -
v_gene: TRBV10-3
CDR3aa: AIGGGDNEKLF